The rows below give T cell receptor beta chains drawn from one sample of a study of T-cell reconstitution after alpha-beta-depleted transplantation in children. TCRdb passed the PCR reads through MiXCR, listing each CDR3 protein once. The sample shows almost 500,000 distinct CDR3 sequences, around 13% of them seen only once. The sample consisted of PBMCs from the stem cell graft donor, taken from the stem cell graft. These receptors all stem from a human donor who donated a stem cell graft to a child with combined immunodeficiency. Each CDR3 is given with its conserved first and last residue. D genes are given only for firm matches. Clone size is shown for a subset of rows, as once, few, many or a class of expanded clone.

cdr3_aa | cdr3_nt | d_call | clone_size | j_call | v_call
CASSLTPDRGGTEAFF | TGTGCCAGCAGCTTAACCCCGGATAGGGGTGGCACTGAAGCTTTCTTT | NA | NA | TRBJ1-1 | TRBV7-3
CAAVAVDTDTQYF | TGTGCCGCCGTAGCGGTTGACACAGATACGCAGTATTTT | NA | many | TRBJ2-3 | TRBV10-3
CAISMDRGYEQYF | TGTGCCATCAGTATGGACAGGGGTTACGAGCAGTACTTC | TRBD1 | few | TRBJ2-7 | TRBV10-3
CASSEPRERVRGNTIYF | TGTGCCAGCAGTGAACCCCGGGAAAGGGTTCGGGGAAACACCATATATTTT | NA | few | TRBJ1-3 | TRBV25-1
CSAFQVTGEQYF | TGCAGTGCTTTCCAGGTTACGGGAGAGCAGTACTTC | NA | NA | TRBJ2-7 | TRBV20-1
CASGVYYEQYF | TGTGCCAGCGGGGTTTACTACGAGCAGTACTTC | NA | many | TRBJ2-7 | TRBV28
CASSFWDFSGNTIYF | TGTGCCAGCAGCTTTTGGGACTTCTCTGGAAACACCATATATTTT | NA | few | TRBJ1-3 | TRBV7-9
CASSLYNTDTQYF | TGTGCCAGCAGTTTATACAACACAGATACGCAGTATTTT | NA | many | TRBJ2-3 | TRBV27
CASSQGMSFEQYF | TGCGCCAGCAGCCAAGGTATGAGCTTCGAGCAGTACTTC | NA | few | TRBJ2-7 | TRBV4-3
CASSNGQDNEQFF | TGTGCCAGCAGCAACGGGCAAGACAATGAGCAGTTCTTC | NA | few | TRBJ2-1 | TRBV13
CASSQGTVRGAVETQYF | TGCGCCAGCAGCCAAGGGACCGTACGGGGGGCCGTTGAGACCCAGTACTTC | NA | few | TRBJ2-5 | TRBV5-1
CASSSPGDLYNEQFF | TGTGCCAGCAGCTCCCCGGGGGACCTCTACAATGAGCAGTTCTTC | NA | NA | TRBJ2-1 | TRBV7-2
CATLEQLTYNEQFF | TGTGCCACCCTGGAGCAGCTTACCTACAATGAGCAGTTCTTC | NA | NA | TRBJ2-1 | TRBV21-1
CASKDHSNQPQHF | TGTGCCAGCAAGGACCACAGCAATCAGCCCCAGCATTTT | NA | few | TRBJ1-5 | TRBV6-2/TRBV6-3
CASSFRGLAGGADTQYF | TGTGCCAGCAGCTTTCGAGGACTAGCGGGAGGCGCAGATACGCAGTATTTT | TRBD2 | few | TRBJ2-3 | TRBV11-1
CSARENTYEQYF | TGCAGTGCTAGGGAGAATACCTACGAGCAGTACTTC | NA | many | TRBJ2-7 | TRBV20-1
CASSQDLGGNTISYEQYF | TGCGCCAGCAGCCAAGACCTGGGAGGCAACACCATTTCCTACGAGCAGTACTTC | NA | NA | TRBJ2-7 | TRBV4-3
CASSYSDSGTTYEQYF | TGTGCCAGCAGTTACTCTGATAGCGGGACCACCTACGAGCAGTACTTC | TRBD2 | many | TRBJ2-7 | TRBV6-5
CASRTGAGNEQFF | TGCGCCAGCAGGACAGGGGCAGGGAATGAGCAGTTCTTC | TRBD1 | many | TRBJ2-1 | TRBV5-1
CASSLLTSSYEQYF | TGTGCCAGCAGCTTATTAACGAGCTCCTACGAGCAGTACTTC | NA | few | TRBJ2-7 | TRBV7-8
CASSLTEGPLHF | TGTGCCAGCAGTTTAACCGAAGGACCCCTCCACTTT | NA | many | TRBJ1-6 | TRBV12-3/TRBV12-4
CASNVRTETQYF | TGTGCCAGCAACGTAAGGACGGAGACCCAGTACTTC | NA | NA | TRBJ2-5 | TRBV25-1
CASSQEAGWEQFF | TGTGCCAGCAGCCAAGAAGCGGGTTGGGAGCAGTTCTTC | NA | NA | TRBJ2-1 | TRBV4-2
CASGQTSRGEQYF | TGTGCCAGCGGGCAGACTAGTCGGGGGGAGCAGTACTTC | NA | many | TRBJ2-7 | TRBV6-5
CASSSGSPAGGAGELFF | TGTGCTAGCAGCTCCGGTTCCCCAGCGGGGGGGGCCGGGGAGCTGTTTTTT | TRBD2 | few | TRBJ2-2 | TRBV7-7
CATSGLAGGPPDF | TGTGCCACCAGCGGGTTAGCGGGAGGCCCTCCCGACTTC | TRBD2 | few | TRBJ2-7 | TRBV15
CASSVGGTRNEQFF | TGTGCCAGCAGCGTAGGAGGGACTAGGAATGAGCAGTTCTTC | TRBD2 | many | TRBJ2-1 | TRBV9
CSVAEVTDTQYF | TGCAGCGTTGCGGAGGTAACAGATACGCAGTATTTT | NA | NA | TRBJ2-3 | TRBV29-1
CASSVGTAEGFEQYF | TGTGCCAGCAGCGTCGGGACAGCCGAGGGATTCGAGCAGTACTTC | TRBD1 | NA | TRBJ2-7 | TRBV9
CASSSIAGGGETQYF | TGTGCCAGCAGTTCCATAGCGGGAGGTGGAGAGACCCAGTACTTC | TRBD2 | NA | TRBJ2-5 | TRBV6-2/TRBV6-3
CASRKVGRGSYEQYF | TGTGCCAGCAGGAAGGTGGGGCGGGGCTCCTACGAGCAGTACTTC | NA | many | TRBJ2-7 | TRBV28
CASSQDWGHEQYF | TGCGCCAGCAGCCAAGATTGGGGCCACGAGCAGTACTTC | NA | few | TRBJ2-7 | TRBV4-3
CASSHRGTYEQYF | TGTGCCAGCAGCCACAGGGGCACCTACGAGCAGTACTTC | NA | NA | TRBJ2-7 | TRBV3-1
CASSAPTSGRKTSTDTQYF | TGTGCCAGCAGTGCCCCGACTAGCGGTAGAAAAACTAGCACAGATACGCAGTATTTT | TRBD2 | once | TRBJ2-3 | TRBV6-4
CATSDPATEQFF | TGTGCCACCAGTGACCCTGCTACCGAGCAGTTCTTC | NA | many | TRBJ2-1 | TRBV24-1
CASSDLTYEQYF | TGTGCCAGCAGCGACCTAACCTACGAGCAGTACTTC | NA | few | TRBJ2-7 | TRBV7-9
CASSRYQAPDTQYF | TGTGCCAGCAGCCGCTACCAGGCACCAGATACGCAGTATTTT | NA | few | TRBJ2-3 | TRBV7-3
CASSLVVSTYEQYF | TGTGCCAGCAGCTTAGTGGTCAGCACCTACGAGCAGTACTTC | NA | few | TRBJ2-7 | TRBV7-9
CASSLQGGLSDTQYF | TGTGCCAGCAGTTTGCAAGGGGGGCTTTCGGATACGCAGTATTTT | NA | many | TRBJ2-3 | TRBV28
CASSERGDANTGELFF | TGTGCCAGCAGCGAGAGGGGGGATGCGAACACCGGGGAGCTGTTTTTT | NA | NA | TRBJ2-2 | TRBV9
CASSRDLEQFF | TGTGCCAGCAGCAGGGACCTCGAGCAGTTCTTC | NA | NA | TRBJ2-1 | TRBV12-3/TRBV12-4
CASSDTYYNEQFF | TGTGCCAGCAGCGACACATACTACAATGAGCAGTTCTTC | NA | many | TRBJ2-1 | TRBV12-3/TRBV12-4
CASSFPDRDGADTQYF | TGTGCCAGCAGCTTCCCGGACAGGGATGGGGCAGATACGCAGTATTTT | TRBD1 | few | TRBJ2-3 | TRBV11-2
CASSQDRGFDAEAFF | TGCGCCAGCAGCCAAGATAGAGGGTTCGACGCTGAAGCTTTCTTT | NA | few | TRBJ1-1 | TRBV4-3
CASSWDRNTIYF | TGTGCCAGCAGCTGGGACAGAAACACCATATATTTT | NA | few | TRBJ1-3 | TRBV7-2
CSVEGRGYYNEQFF | TGCAGCGTCGAGGGGCGGGGGTACTACAATGAGCAGTTCTTC | TRBD2 | many | TRBJ2-1 | TRBV29-1
CASSPDLTGVTYNEQFF | TGCGCCAGCAGCCCCGATTTAACAGGGGTTACCTACAATGAGCAGTTCTTC | TRBD1 | few | TRBJ2-1 | TRBV4-3
CASSLGAGAVTGELFF | TGTGCCAGCAGCTTGGGGGCGGGAGCGGTCACCGGGGAGCTGTTTTTT | TRBD2 | NA | TRBJ2-2 | TRBV5-5
CASSLGTGSYNEQFF | TGTGCCAGCAGCTTGGGGACAGGGTCCTACAATGAGCAGTTCTTC | TRBD1 | many | TRBJ2-1 | TRBV5-4
CSAKKRQGRETQYF | TGCAGCGCCAAGAAAAGACAGGGCAGGGAGACCCAGTACTTC | TRBD1 | few | TRBJ2-5 | TRBV29-1
CASSHDRVTAFF | TGTGCCAGCAGCCACGACAGGGTGACAGCTTTCTTT | TRBD1 | many | TRBJ1-1 | TRBV4-2